This TCR beta chain is from a study of blood T cell repertoires in COVID-19. Study-level information: Specimens from acute and convalescent COVID-19 originated in the United States, Italy and Spain. PBMCs, B-cell-depleted T cells, or T cells provided the cDNA or gDNA that made up the material.

Germline V gene lookup returns CDR1 SGHTA and CDR2 FQGNSA. After removal of 4 bases from V and 7 bases from J, the junction contained 14 bases not matched to a gene. This CDR3 has 16 residues. TCRdb's copy holds only in-frame clones and misses some; the assay was immunoSEQ multiplex PCR. The data hold around 150,000 clones, with around 80% observed a single time. The chain has TRBV7-2 and TRBJ1-2; 8 bases align to TRBD1. The TCR originated in a woman of 80 years or more in a cohort sampled during active or convalescent COVID-19. The sample was peripheral blood. The CDR3 here is CASSYFGTGPLGGYTF. CDR3 DNA sequence: TGTGCCAGCAGCTATTTCGGGACAGGACCTTTGGGTGGCTACACCTTC. Full variable domain (outside the CDR3, taken from reference TRBV7-2 and TRBJ1-2): GAGVSQSPSNKVTEKGKDVELRCDPISGHTALYWYRQSLGQGLEFLIYFQGNSAPDKSGLPSDRFSAERTGGSVSTLTIQRTQQEDSAVYLCASSYFGTGPLGGYTFGSGTRLTVV.